This T cell receptor (beta chain) was found in a study of blood T cell repertoires in COVID-19. Study background: Material from acute and convalescent COVID-19 was sourced from the United States, Italy and Spain. PBMCs, B-cell-depleted T cells, or T cells were the source of the cDNA or gDNA that made up the material.

This CDR3 comprises 14 residues. V lost 4 bases to trimming and J lost 4 bases, with 16 bases between them. Germline CDR1 reads SQVTM; CDR2 reads ANQGSEA. Authors' data handling: Scientists estimated how many nucleated cells there were by amplifying reference gene primers. Assay used: immunoSEQ multiplex PCR; TCRdb lists only in-frame clones, some missing. V and J calls and clone size are copied from that table; D and trimming were computed from the DNA. Of about 300,000 clones listed, roughly 84% are singletons. In Seattle, patients joined the study during active infection and were tracked longitudinally.

The J gene is TRBJ2-5, the V gene TRBV29-1, with TRBD2 as a possible D gene (5 bases). This sequence was found in a human donor with COVID-19, enrolled during active disease. The donor label of this sample is uncertain. The sequencing sample was made of peripheral blood. In nucleotides, the CDR3 is TGCAGCGTTGTTACCGGTCTCAGCGGAGAGACCCAGTACTTC. Translated, it gives CSVVTGLSGETQYF.